This TCR beta chain was identified in a study of T cells in Graves' hyperthyroidism and ophthalmopathy. Study-wide results and limits: Within blood appeared most thyroid clonotypes that had expanded above 0.001. Ophthalmopathy was separated from stable hyperthyroidism by a 13 V-J model.

Using RNA transcripts as the source, TCR beta CDR3 regions were amplified. The TCR CDR3 was amplified in a first-round RT-PCR using the HTBI primer set. Using its own MiXCR run on the multiplex PCR reads, TCRdb lists one record per CDR3 protein. This sample carries around 690,000 distinct CDR3 sequences, 17% of them seen once, and the ten largest clones take roughly a sixth. This clonotype was recorded many times. Its specificity is unknown. J lost 0 bases, V lost 0 bases, and 1 base had no gene match. The CDR3 contains 15 residues. Germline V gives CDR1 KGHSH, CDR2 LQKENI. Graves' hyperthyroidism showing no ophthalmopathy progression within 18 months was considered stable. Using around 10 ml of fresh peripheral blood, PBMCs were prepared.

The rearrangement links TRBV18 to TRBJ1-2, with TRBD1 matching 7 bases. The sequenced sample consisted of blood. This clonotype was sampled from a man aged 50 or older with Graves' hyperthyroidism. The CDR3 here is CASSPPGQPNYGYTF. The CDR3 DNA reads TGTGCCAGCTCACCACCGGGACAGCCTAACTATGGCTACACCTTC. Using reference TRBV18 and TRBJ1-2 for the parts outside the CDR3, the full variable domain is NAGVMQNPRHLVRRRGQEARLRCSPMKGHSHVYWYRQLPEEGLKFMVYLQKENIIDESGMPKERFSAEFPKEGPSILRIQQVVRGDSAAYFCASSPPGQPNYGYTFGSGTRLTVV.